This T cell receptor beta chain was sequenced during a study of blood T cell repertoires in COVID-19. The assay was immunoSEQ multiplex PCR, and TCRdb's table has in-frame clones only and misses some. The sample contains 100,000 or so clones, roughly 89% of which appear only once. This clone was detected only once. Germline V lookup: CDR1 SEHNR, CDR2 FQNEAQ (reference sequence). The V and J ends lost 6 bases and 7 bases, in that order; junction bases with no gene match: 6. This CDR3 spans 14 amino acids. This receptor was obtained from a woman aged 50 to 60 with COVID-19, enrolled during active disease. Sequences were obtained from peripheral blood. This chain connects TRBV7-9 to TRBJ1-4; 9 bases align to TRBD1. The CDR3 here is CASRPGQGSEKLFF. The CDR3, as DNA: TGTGCCAGCAGACCCGGACAGGGGAGTGAAAAACTGTTTTTT.